Described below is a single TCR beta chain sequence and its context. The source of the sample is a study of blood T cell repertoires in COVID-19. About the research overall: Acute and convalescent COVID-19 samples came from the United States, Italy and Spain. T cells, B-cell-depleted T cells, or PBMCs provided the cDNA or gDNA that served as material.

How the authors handled the data: Estimates of nucleated cell counts were drawn from the amplification of reference gene primers. Measured with immunoSEQ multiplex PCR; TCRdb has only the in-frame clones, and not every one. Clone size and V and J calls were adopted from that table, with D and trimming inferred from the DNA. This sample has 92,000 or so clones; 88% occur once, and the top ten carry about 0.51%. The J segment lost 3 bases and the V segment lost 6 bases, leaving 9 bases of the junction unmatched. Germline lookup yields CDR1 SGHVS and CDR2 FQNEAQ. This CDR3 spans 15 amino acids. J is TRBJ2-7 and V is TRBV7-8; TRBD2 aligns across 9 bases. Input material: peripheral blood. The clonotype comes from a man aged 60-69 years with acute or convalescent COVID-19. CDR3 DNA sequence: TGTGCCAGCAGAGCGGGACTAGCCGCCTTCTACGAGCAGTACTTC. Amino acid sequence: CASRAGLAAFYEQYF.